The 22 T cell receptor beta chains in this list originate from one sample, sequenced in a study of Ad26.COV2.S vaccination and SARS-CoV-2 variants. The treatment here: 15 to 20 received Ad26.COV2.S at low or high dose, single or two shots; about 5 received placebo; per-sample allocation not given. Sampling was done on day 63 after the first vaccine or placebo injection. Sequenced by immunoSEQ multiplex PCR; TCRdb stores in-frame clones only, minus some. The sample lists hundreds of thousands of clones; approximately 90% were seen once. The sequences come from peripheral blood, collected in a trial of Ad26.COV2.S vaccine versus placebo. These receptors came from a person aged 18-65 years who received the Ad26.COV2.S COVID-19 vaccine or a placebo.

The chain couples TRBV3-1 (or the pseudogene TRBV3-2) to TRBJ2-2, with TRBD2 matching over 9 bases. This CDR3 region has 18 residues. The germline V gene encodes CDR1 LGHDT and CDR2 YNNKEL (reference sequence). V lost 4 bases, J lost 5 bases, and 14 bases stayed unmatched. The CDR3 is CASSPRWGGGARTGELFF. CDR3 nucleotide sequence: TGTGCCAGCAGCCCCCGGTGGGGCGGGGGGGCCCGTACCGGGGAGCTGTTTTTT.

The CDR3 sequence is CASSAAGTGFSGANVLTF. The CDR3 coding sequence is TGTGCCAGCAGTGCAGCCGGGACAGGGTTCTCTGGGGCCAACGTCCTGACTTTC. The V gene is TRBV6-2 or TRBV6-3, the J gene TRBJ2-6; 9 nucleotides match TRBD1. The CDR3 sequence is 18 residues long. CDR1 is MNHEY and CDR2 is SVGEGT in the germline V gene. V was clipped by 5 bases and J by 0 bases; unmatched bases: 8.

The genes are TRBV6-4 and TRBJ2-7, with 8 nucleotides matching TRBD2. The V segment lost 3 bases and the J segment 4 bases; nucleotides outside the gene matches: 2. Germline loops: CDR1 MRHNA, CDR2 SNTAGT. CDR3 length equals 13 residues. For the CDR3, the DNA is TGTGCCAGCAGTGAGATAGCGGGGTACGAGCAGTACTTC. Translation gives CASSEIAGYEQYF.

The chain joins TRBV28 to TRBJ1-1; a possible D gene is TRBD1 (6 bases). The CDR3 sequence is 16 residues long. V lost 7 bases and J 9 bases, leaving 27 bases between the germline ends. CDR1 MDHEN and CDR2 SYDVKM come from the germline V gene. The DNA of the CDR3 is TGTGCCAGCATAGGAGCGGGGGGCGCGGGATTAGGGAAAGCTTTCTTT. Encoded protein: CASIGAGGAGLGKAFF.

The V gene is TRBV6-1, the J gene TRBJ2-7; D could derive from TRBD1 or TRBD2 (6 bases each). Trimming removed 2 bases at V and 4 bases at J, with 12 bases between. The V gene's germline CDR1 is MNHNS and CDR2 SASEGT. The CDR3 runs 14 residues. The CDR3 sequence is CASSEYREVYEQYF. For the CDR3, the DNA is TGTGCCAGCAGTGAATACAGGGAGGTTTACGAGCAGTACTTC.

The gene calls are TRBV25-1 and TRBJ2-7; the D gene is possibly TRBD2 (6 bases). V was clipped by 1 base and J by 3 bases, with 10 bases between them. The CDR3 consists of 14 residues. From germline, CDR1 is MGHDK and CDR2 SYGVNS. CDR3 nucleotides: TGTGCCAGCAGTGAATTGGCAGCGGGCTACGAGCAGTACTTC. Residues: CASSELAAGYEQYF.

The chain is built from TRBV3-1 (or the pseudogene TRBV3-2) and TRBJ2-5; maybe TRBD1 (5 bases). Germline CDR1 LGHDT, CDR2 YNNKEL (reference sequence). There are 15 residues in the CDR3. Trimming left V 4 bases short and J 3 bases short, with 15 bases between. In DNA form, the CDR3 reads TGTGCCAGCAGCCTTTCAGGGTCGATCGAAGAGACCCAGTACTTC. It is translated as CASSLSGSIEETQYF.

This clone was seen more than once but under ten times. This chain's CDR3 is CASSFRRADRGEQYF. CDR3 sequence (DNA): TGTGCCAGCAGCTTTAGGCGGGCGGACCGGGGGGAGCAGTACTTC. The chain is built from TRBV11-2 and TRBJ2-7; tentatively, D is TRBD2 (6 bases). The V gene's germline CDR1 is SGHAT and CDR2 FQNNGV. The V end was cut by 3 bases, the J end by 7 bases, with 19 bases between. The CDR3 contains 15 residues. The full variable domain, in which reference TRBV11-2 and TRBJ2-7 provide the parts outside the CDR3, is EAGVAQSPRYKIIEKRQSVAFWCNPISGHATLYWYQQILGQGPKLLIQFQNNGVVDDSQLPKDRFSAERLKGVDSTLKIQPAKLEDSAVYLCASSFRRADRGEQYFGPGTRLTVT.

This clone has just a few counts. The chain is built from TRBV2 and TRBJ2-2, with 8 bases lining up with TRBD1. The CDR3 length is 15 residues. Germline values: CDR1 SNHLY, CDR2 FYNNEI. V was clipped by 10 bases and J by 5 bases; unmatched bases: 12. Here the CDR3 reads CATMDRVRLTGELFF. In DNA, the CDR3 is TGTGCCACCATGGACAGGGTGCGGTTGACCGGGGAGCTGTTTTTT.

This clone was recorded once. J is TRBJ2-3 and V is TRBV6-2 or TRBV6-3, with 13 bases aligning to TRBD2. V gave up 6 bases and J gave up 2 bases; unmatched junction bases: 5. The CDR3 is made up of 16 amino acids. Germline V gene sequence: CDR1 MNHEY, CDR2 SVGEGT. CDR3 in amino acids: CASSLGTSGATDTQYF. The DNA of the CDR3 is TGTGCCAGCAGCCTCGGGACTAGCGGGGCCACAGATACGCAGTATTTT.

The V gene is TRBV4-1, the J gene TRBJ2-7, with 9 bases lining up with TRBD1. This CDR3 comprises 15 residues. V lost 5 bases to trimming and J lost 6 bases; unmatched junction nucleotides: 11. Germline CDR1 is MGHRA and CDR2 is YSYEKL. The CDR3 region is CASSSLPGQGGEQYF. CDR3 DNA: TGCGCCAGCAGCTCCCTCCCGGGACAGGGAGGCGAGCAGTACTTC.

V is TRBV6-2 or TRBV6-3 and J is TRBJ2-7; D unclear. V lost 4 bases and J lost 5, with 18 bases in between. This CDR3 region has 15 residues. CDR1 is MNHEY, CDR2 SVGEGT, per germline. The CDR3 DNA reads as TGTGCCAGCAGTTTTCGGAGAACCACTACGAACGAGCAGTACTTC. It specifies CASSFRRTTTNEQYF.

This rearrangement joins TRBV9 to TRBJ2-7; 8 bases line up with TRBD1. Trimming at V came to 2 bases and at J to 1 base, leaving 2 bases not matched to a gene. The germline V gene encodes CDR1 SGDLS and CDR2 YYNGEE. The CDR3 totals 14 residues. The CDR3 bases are TGTGCCAGCAGCGTTCGGGACAGGTCCTACGAGCAGTACTTC. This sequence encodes CASSVRDRSYEQYF. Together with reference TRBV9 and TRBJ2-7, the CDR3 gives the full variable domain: DSGVTQTPKHLITATGQRVTLRCSPRSGDLSVYWYQQSLDQGLQFLIQYYNGEERAKGNILERFSAQQFPDLHSELNLSSLELGDSALYFCASSVRDRSYEQYFGPGTRLTVT.

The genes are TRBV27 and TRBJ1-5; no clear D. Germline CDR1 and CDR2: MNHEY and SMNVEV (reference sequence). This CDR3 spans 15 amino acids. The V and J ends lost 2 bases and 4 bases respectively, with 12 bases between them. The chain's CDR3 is CASSLGGVGNQPQHF. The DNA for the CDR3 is TGTGCCAGCAGTTTAGGTGGGGTGGGTAATCAGCCCCAGCATTTT.

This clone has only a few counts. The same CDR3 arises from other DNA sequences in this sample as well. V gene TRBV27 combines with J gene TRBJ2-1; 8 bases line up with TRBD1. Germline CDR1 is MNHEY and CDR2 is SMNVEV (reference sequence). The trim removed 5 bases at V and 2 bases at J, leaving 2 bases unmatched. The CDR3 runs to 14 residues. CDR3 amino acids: CASSLQGAYNEQFF. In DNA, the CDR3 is TGTGCCAGCAGTCTACAGGGGGCCTACAATGAGCAGTTCTTC.

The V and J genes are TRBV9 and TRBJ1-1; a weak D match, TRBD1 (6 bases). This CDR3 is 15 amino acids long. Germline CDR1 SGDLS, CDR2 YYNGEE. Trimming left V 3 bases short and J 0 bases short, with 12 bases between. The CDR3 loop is CASSAATGVNTEAFF. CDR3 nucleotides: TGTGCCAGCAGCGCCGCGACAGGAGTGAACACTGAAGCTTTCTTT.

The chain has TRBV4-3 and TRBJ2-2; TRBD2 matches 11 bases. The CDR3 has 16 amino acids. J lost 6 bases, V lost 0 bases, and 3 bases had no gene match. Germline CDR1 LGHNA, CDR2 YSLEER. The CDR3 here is CASSQDVAGGPGELFF. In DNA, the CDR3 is TGCGCCAGCAGCCAAGATGTAGCGGGGGGGCCCGGGGAGCTGTTTTTT.

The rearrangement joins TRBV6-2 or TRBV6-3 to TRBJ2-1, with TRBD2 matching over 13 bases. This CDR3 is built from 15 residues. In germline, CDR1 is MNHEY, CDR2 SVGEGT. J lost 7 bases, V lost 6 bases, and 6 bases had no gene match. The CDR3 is CASSPGTSGVNEQFF. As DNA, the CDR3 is TGTGCCAGCAGCCCCGGGACTAGCGGGGTAAATGAGCAGTTCTTC.

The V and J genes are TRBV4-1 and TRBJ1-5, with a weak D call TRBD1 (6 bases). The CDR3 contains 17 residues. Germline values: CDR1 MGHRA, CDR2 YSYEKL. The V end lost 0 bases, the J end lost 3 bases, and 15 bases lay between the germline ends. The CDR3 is CASSQDGGPPYNQPQHF. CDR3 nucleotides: TGCGCCAGCAGCCAAGATGGGGGCCCGCCGTACAATCAGCCCCAGCATTTT.

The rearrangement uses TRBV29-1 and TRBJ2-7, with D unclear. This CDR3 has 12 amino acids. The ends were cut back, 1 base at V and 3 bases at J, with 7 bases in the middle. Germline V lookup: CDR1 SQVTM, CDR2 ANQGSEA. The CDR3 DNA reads TGCAGCGTTGAAGTCCCCAGCTACGAGCAGTACTTC. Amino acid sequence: CSVEVPSYEQYF.

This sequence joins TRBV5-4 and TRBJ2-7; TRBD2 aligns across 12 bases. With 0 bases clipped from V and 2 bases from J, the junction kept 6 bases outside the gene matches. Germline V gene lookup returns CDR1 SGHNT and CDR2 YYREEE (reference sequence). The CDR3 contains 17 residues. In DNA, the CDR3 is TGTGCCAGCAGCTTGGGAAGACTAGCGGGGGTCACCTACGAGCAGTACTTC. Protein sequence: CASSLGRLAGVTYEQYF.

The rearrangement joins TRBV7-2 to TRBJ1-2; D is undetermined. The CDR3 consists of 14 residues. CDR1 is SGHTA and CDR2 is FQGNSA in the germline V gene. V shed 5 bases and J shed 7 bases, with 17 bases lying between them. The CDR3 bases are TGTGCCAGCAGCGTAGGAAGGACTATGTCTGGCTACACCTTC. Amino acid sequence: CASSVGRTMSGYTF.